The next 27 T cell receptor beta chains were all read from a single sample in a study of T-cell reconstitution after alpha-beta-depleted transplantation in children. It was with unique molecular identifiers that the TCRbeta library was prepared. TCRdb recomputed calls from the PCR reads with MiXCR, one row per CDR3 protein. The data contain about 610,000 distinct CDR3 sequences, 8% to 11% of them singletons. The sample here was PBMCs from the stem cell graft donor, taken from the stem cell graft. These receptors all come from a human donor who donated a stem cell graft to a child with acute myeloid leukemia.

There are a few counts of this clonotype. The J gene is TRBJ2-5, the V gene TRBV6-1; no definite D call. CDR1 and CDR2 from the germline V gene are MNHNS and SASEGT. V dropped 0 bases and J dropped 5 bases, with 19 bases sitting between them. The CDR3 length is 17 residues. CDR3 in amino acids: CASSEAIKPTKAETQYF. For the CDR3, the DNA is TGTGCCAGCAGTGAAGCGATTAAGCCCACGAAGGCGGAGACCCAGTACTTC.

The chain employs TRBV6-2 or TRBV6-3 and TRBJ2-5, with a weak D call TRBD2 (5 bases). The CDR3 has 13 amino acids. V lost 7 bases and J 5 bases, leaving 14 bases between the germline ends. Germline lookup yields CDR1 MNHEY and CDR2 SVGEGT. CDR3 sequence: CASKRTGGETQYF. As DNA, the CDR3 is TGTGCCAGCAAGAGGACCGGCGGGGAGACCCAGTACTTC.

This clonotype was seen a few times. This chain uses TRBV20-1 with TRBJ2-7; 7 nucleotides line up with TRBD2. This CDR3 has 13 amino acids. Germline V lookup: CDR1 DFQATT, CDR2 SNEGSKA (reference sequence). CDR3 coding DNA: TGCAGCCAACTAGCGCCCGTCTCCTACGAGCAGTACTTC. This translates into CSQLAPVSYEQYF.

This clonotype appeared many times. This rearrangement joins TRBV2 to TRBJ1-1; no clear D. Germline values: CDR1 SNHLY, CDR2 FYNNEI. The CDR3 spans 13 residues. Trimming pared 8 bases from V and 1 base from J, leaving 11 bases between. CDR3 DNA sequence: TGTGCCAGCCTAGTTCTGGGGAACACTGAAGCTTTCTTT. Encoded protein: CASLVLGNTEAFF.

V usage is TRBV4-2 and J usage is TRBJ2-3, with D perhaps given as TRBD1 or TRBD2 (5 bases each). CDR3 length equals 15 residues. Germline values: CDR1 LGHNA, CDR2 YNFKEQ. Trimming stripped 2 bases from V and 3 bases from J, with 12 bases between. CDR3 DNA sequence: TGTGCCAGCAGCCAAACCGCCGGGACGACAGATACGCAGTATTTT. It specifies CASSQTAGTTDTQYF.

This clonotype has only a few counts. The chain is built from TRBV6-5 and TRBJ1-1; a possible D gene is TRBD1 (6 bases). There are 17 residues in the CDR3. The germline V gene encodes CDR1 MNHEY and CDR2 SVGAGI. The V end lost 0 bases, the J end lost 1 base, and 15 bases lay between the germline ends. The CDR3 spells CASSYSPGGGWNTEAFF. CDR3 DNA: TGTGCCAGCAGTTACTCGCCTGGGGGCGGGTGGAACACTGAAGCTTTCTTT.

This clonotype was recorded many times. The chain joins TRBV29-1 to TRBJ2-5, with D possibly matching TRBD2 (6 bases). CDR3 length: 13 amino acids. CDR1 and CDR2 from the germline V gene are SQVTM and ANQGSEA. The V end was cut by 1 base, the J end by 5 bases, with 11 bases between. The CDR3 DNA is TGCAGCGTTGAAGCGGGAGTTAAGGAGACCCAGTACTTC. Translating gives CSVEAGVKETQYF.

The chain links TRBV5-1 to TRBJ2-7; 8 bases are a match to TRBD2. CDR3 length: 18 residues. With V trimmed by 5 bases and J by 3 bases, 19 bases remained unmatched. Germline CDR1 is SGHRS and CDR2 is YFSETQ. The CDR3 spells CASREDLSAGDPNYEQYF. The CDR3 region has the DNA TGCGCCAGCAGAGAAGACTTATCAGCGGGAGACCCCAACTACGAGCAGTACTTC.

This clonotype was observed many times. V and J are TRBV7-2 and TRBJ2-7; no definite D call. Germline values: CDR1 SGHTA, CDR2 FQGNSA. CDR3 length equals 11 residues. V was clipped by 6 bases and J by 2 bases, with 5 bases between them. The CDR3 nucleotides read TGTGCCAGCAGAAATACCTACGAGCAGTACTTC. This encodes CASRNTYEQYF.

This chain links TRBV28 with TRBJ1-1, with D uncertain. The CDR3 totals 13 residues. Germline V gene sequence: CDR1 MDHEN, CDR2 SYDVKM. Trimming shortened V by 5 bases and J by 6 bases, and 13 bases separated the two germline ends. The CDR3 DNA sequence: TGTGCCAGCAGTCGGGAATTCGGAGCTGAAGCTTTCTTT. Translated, it gives CASSREFGAEAFF.

This clonotype was recorded at least ten times. This chain connects TRBV4-3 to TRBJ2-6, with D unresolved. Deletions cut 0 bases from V and 0 bases from J, with 6 bases between. CDR3 length: 16 amino acids. Germline lookup yields CDR1 LGHNA and CDR2 YSLEER. The CDR3 is CASSQDLISGANVLTF. In nucleotides, the CDR3 is TGCGCCAGCAGCCAAGATCTGATCTCTGGGGCCAACGTCCTGACTTTC.

J is TRBJ2-7 and V is TRBV6-2 or TRBV6-3; D is ambiguous. Germline-derived CDR1 and CDR2 are MNHEY and SVGEGT. Trimming removed 0 bases at V and 2 bases at J, with 17 bases between. The CDR3 runs 17 residues. This CDR3 is CASSYSSLGLTTYEQYF. CDR3 coding DNA: TGTGCCAGCAGTTACTCGAGTCTCGGGCTAACCACCTACGAGCAGTACTTC.

This chain joins TRBV9 and TRBJ2-3, with 7 nucleotides matching TRBD2. Germline V lookup: CDR1 SGDLS, CDR2 YYNGEE. Trimming cost V 6 bases and J 3 bases; bases outside gene matches: 7. CDR3 length: 14 amino acids. CDR3 sequence: CASNRGRGTDTQYF. CDR3 nucleotide sequence: TGTGCCAGCAACCGAGGGCGGGGGACAGATACGCAGTATTTT.

This clonotype was recorded many times. The chain uses TRBV5-1 and TRBJ2-2, with D possibly being TRBD2 (6 bases). Per germline, CDR1 SGHRS and CDR2 YFSETQ. The CDR3 is made up of 14 amino acids. Trimming took 7 bases from V and 0 from J, leaving 10 bases between them. CDR3 DNA: TGCGCCAGCCTCGCGGGATCGAACACCGGGGAGCTGTTTTTT. Residues: CASLAGSNTGELFF.

The V gene is TRBV5-1, the J gene TRBJ2-5, with 7 nucleotides matching TRBD1. The CDR3 loop spans 15 amino acids. The germline CDR1 and CDR2 sequences are SGHRS and YFSETQ. Trimming cost V 4 bases and J 0 bases; bases outside gene matches: 6. The CDR3 loop reads CASSAATGHQETQYF. In DNA form, the CDR3 reads TGCGCCAGCAGCGCGGCGACAGGGCACCAAGAGACCCAGTACTTC.

This clonotype was seen a few times. The CDR3 DNA reads as TGTGCCAGCAGTTACTCGTTTTTAAGCAATCAGCCCCAGCATTTT. This translates into CASSYSFLSNQPQHF. The chain combines TRBV6-5 with TRBJ1-5; D is unclear. V was clipped by 0 bases and J by 1 base, with 7 bases between them. The germline V gene encodes CDR1 MNHEY and CDR2 SVGAGI. The CDR3 runs to 15 residues.

This clonotype was observed once. It may be a read error: a sequence one base away is much more abundant. No conserved phenylalanine or tryptophan ends this CDR3, so it is likely a read error. V usage is TRBV12-3 or TRBV12-4 and J usage is TRBJ1-2; 7 bases map to TRBD1. V gave up 6 bases and J gave up 4 bases; unmatched junction bases: 2. The CDR3 spans 12 residues. CDR3 protein: CASRQGGYGYTV. The CDR3 DNA is TGTGCCAGCAGGCAGGGGGGCTATGGCTACACCGTC.

This clonotype has just a few counts. The V gene is TRBV20-1, the J gene TRBJ2-1, with D unresolved. The V gene lost 5 bases and the J gene lost 2 bases, with 13 bases spanning the gap. The CDR3 consists of 14 residues. Germline V gives CDR1 DFQATT, CDR2 SNEGSKA (reference sequence). The CDR3 region has the DNA TGCAGTGCTGAAAGCCGGGCTACCTACAATGAGCAGTTCTTC. Translation gives CSAESRATYNEQFF.

This sequence joins TRBV5-1 and TRBJ1-4; 7 bases align to TRBD1. The CDR3 consists of 15 residues. Losses at the gene ends were 0 bases for V and 6 bases for J; bases not matched to a gene: 5. CDR1 and CDR2 (germline): SGHRS, YFSETQ. CDR3: CASSLDGTAHEKLFF. The CDR3 DNA reads as TGCGCCAGCAGCTTGGACGGGACAGCACATGAAAAACTGTTTTTT.

This clonotype was counted between two and nine times. The chain is built from TRBV20-1 and TRBJ2-7; 7 bases agree with TRBD2. CDR1 and CDR2 from the germline V gene are DFQATT and SNEGSKA (reference sequence). The V and J ends lost 2 bases and 3 bases, in that order; junction bases with no gene match: 16. CDR3 length equals 17 residues. CDR3 nucleotides: TGCAGTGCTAGATACCTACCGGGGGAGGGGTCGCGCTACGAGCAGTACTTC. It translates to CSARYLPGEGSRYEQYF.

This clonotype was found a few times. The V call is TRBV27, the J call TRBJ2-5, with 9 nucleotides matching TRBD2. The junction had 6 bases not matched to a gene; V was cut back by 2 bases and J by 5 bases. Germline assignment: CDR1 MNHEY and CDR2 SMNVEV (reference sequence). The CDR3 consists of 15 residues. CDR3 residues: CASSLVAGVGETQYF. DNA of the CDR3: TGTGCCAGCAGTTTAGTAGCGGGAGTCGGGGAGACCCAGTACTTC.

The V call is TRBV12-3 or TRBV12-4, the J call TRBJ2-1; TRBD2 agrees at 14 bases. The CDR3 covers 15 residues. Trimming cost V 5 bases and J 12 bases; bases outside gene matches: 9. In DNA form, the CDR3 reads TGTGCCAGCAGTCCGGGACTAGCGGGAGCGGGGCGGCAGTTCTTC. This codes for CASSPGLAGAGRQFF.

This clonotype was detected a few times. V is TRBV11-2 and J is TRBJ2-5, with 9 bases aligning to TRBD1. The CDR3 spans 17 residues. Germline values: CDR1 SGHAT, CDR2 FQNNGV. V trimming: 0 bases; J trimming: 4 bases; junction bases outside the gene matches: 9. Here the CDR3 reads CASSLDIGTGYRETQYF. The DNA for the CDR3 is TGTGCCAGCAGCTTAGATATTGGGACAGGGTATCGAGAGACCCAGTACTTC.

The chain uses TRBV20-1 and TRBJ2-2; 8 bases map to TRBD2. The germline V gene has CDR1 DFQATT and CDR2 SNEGSKA (reference sequence). The CDR3 spans 15 residues. Trimming took 6 bases from V and 2 from J; bases not matched to a gene: 8. This CDR3 is CSAPDRGGNTGELFF. The DNA for the CDR3 is TGCAGTGCCCCTGACCGGGGGGGAAACACCGGGGAGCTGTTTTTT.

The chain is built from TRBV18 and TRBJ2-4, with 8 bases fitting TRBD1. The CDR3 sequence is 13 residues long. CDR1 KGHSH and CDR2 LQKENI come from the germline V gene. V lost 5 bases, J lost 6 bases, and 3 bases stayed unmatched. CDR3 region: CASSEGQGNIQYF. The CDR3 DNA reads as TGTGCCAGCTCAGAAGGACAGGGAAACATTCAGTACTTC.

The sample holds many counts of this clonotype. The genes are TRBV6-2 or TRBV6-3 and TRBJ2-2, with no clear D. Germline V lookup: CDR1 MNHEY, CDR2 SVGEGT. The CDR3 contains 13 residues. V was shortened by 0 bases and J by 4 bases, with 3 bases between the two germline ends. CDR3 sequence (DNA): TGTGCCAGCAGTTACTCGGCCACCGGGGAGCTGTTTTTT. Translated, it gives CASSYSATGELFF.

There are many counts of this clonotype. Compared with germline, one end of the junction differs, possibly owing to a read error. The chain combines TRBV28 with TRBJ2-1, with 9 bases that match TRBD2. CDR1 MDHEN and CDR2 SYDVKM come from the germline V gene. The CDR3 runs to 13 residues. In DNA, the CDR3 is TGTGCCAGCAGTGGGACTAGCAGTAGAACGTGGATCTTC. This encodes CASSGTSSRTWIF.